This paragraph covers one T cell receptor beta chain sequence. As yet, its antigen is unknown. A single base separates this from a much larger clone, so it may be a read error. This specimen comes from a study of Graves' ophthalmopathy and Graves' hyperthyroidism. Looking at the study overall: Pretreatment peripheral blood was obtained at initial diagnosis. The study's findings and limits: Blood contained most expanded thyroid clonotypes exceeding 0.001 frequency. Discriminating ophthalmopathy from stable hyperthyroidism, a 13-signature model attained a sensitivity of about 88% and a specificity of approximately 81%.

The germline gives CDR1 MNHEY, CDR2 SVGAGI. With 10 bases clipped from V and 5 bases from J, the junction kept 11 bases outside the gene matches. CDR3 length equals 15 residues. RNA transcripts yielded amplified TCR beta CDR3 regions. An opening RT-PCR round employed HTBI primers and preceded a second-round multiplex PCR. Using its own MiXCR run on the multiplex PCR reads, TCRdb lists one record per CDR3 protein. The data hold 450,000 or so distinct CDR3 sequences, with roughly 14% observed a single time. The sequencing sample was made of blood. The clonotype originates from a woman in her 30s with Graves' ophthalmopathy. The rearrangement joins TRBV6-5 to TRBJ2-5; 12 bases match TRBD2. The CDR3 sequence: CAISLLAGGRETQYF. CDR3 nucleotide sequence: TGTGCCATCAGCTTACTAGCGGGGGGCCGGGAGACCCAGTACTTC.